In its sample, the clone carrying this T cell receptor beta chain was seen a few times. Its specificity is unknown. The CDR3 consists of 14 residues. CDR1 and CDR2 (germline): LNHDA, SQIVND (reference sequence). Trimming took 6 bases from V and 2 from J, leaving 14 bases between them. The data were taken from a study of cytomegalovirus exposure and HLA in healthy donors. The PCR made use of 60 Vbeta and 13 Jbeta primers. The protocol was immunoSEQ multiplex PCR, while the TCRdb copy is restricted to in-frame clones and leaves out a portion. The table includes under 200,000 clones, less than 90% detected once. Findings of the study overall: CMV serostatus was the only immune exposure information that was available. HLA restriction was apparent for most CMV-associated TCR beta chains in a later analysis.

The clonotype comes from a woman aged 18-35 years in good health and CMV-seronegative. The sample was PBMCs. The V and J genes are TRBV19 and TRBJ2-7, with D perhaps TRBD2 (6 bases). The CDR3 DNA reads TGTGCCAGTAGCCCGGGACTGACTGCCTACGAGCAGTACTTC. Protein product: CASSPGLTAYEQYF.